The rows below give T cell receptor beta chains drawn from one sample of a study of cytomegalovirus exposure and HLA in healthy donors. TCRdb keeps only in-frame clones here, not all; method: immunoSEQ multiplex PCR. The top ten clones hold about 4.5% of a sample with around 69,000 clones, around 96% of them seen once. The material sequenced was PBMCs. These receptors originate from a woman younger than 35 in good health and CMV-seropositive. The CDR3 runs from the conserved cysteine through the conserved F or W. The D gene is left open where the match is weak. The size field is filled for only some rows; it gives once, few, many or a size class.

J gene: TRBJ2-2; D gene: TRBD2; V gene: TRBV11-2; clone size: once; CDR3 protein: CASSLGGRANTGELFF; CDR3 DNA: TGTGCCAGCAGCTTAGGTGGGAGGGCGAACACCGGGGAGCTGTTTTTT
J gene: TRBJ2-2; D gene: -; V gene: TRBV7-2; clone size: -; CDR3 protein: CASSSGVPNTGELFF; CDR3 DNA: TGTGCCAGCAGCTCAGGGGTCCCGAACACCGGGGAGCTGTTTTTT
J gene: TRBJ2-7; D gene: TRBD1; V gene: TRBV6-1; clone size: -; CDR3 protein: CASSDYPGTGAYEQYF; CDR3 DNA: TGTGCCAGCAGTGATTATCCCGGGACAGGGGCCTACGAGCAGTACTTC
J gene: TRBJ2-1; D gene: -; V gene: TRBV10-3; clone size: -; CDR3 protein: CAISRSGNEQFF; CDR3 DNA: TGTGCCATCAGTAGAAGCGGGAATGAGCAGTTCTTC
J gene: TRBJ2-2; D gene: TRBD2; V gene: TRBV6-5; clone size: -; CDR3 protein: CASSSGRGTGELFF; CDR3 DNA: TGTGCCAGCAGTAGCGGGAGGGGTACCGGGGAGCTGTTTTTT
J gene: TRBJ2-1; D gene: -; V gene: TRBV28; clone size: -; CDR3 protein: CASSYTGTTGEQFF; CDR3 DNA: TGTGCCAGCAGTTATACCGGGACAACAGGTGAGCAGTTCTTC
J gene: TRBJ2-7; D gene: TRBD2; V gene: TRBV4-3; clone size: -; CDR3 protein: CASSETSGGLSYEQYF; CDR3 DNA: TGCGCCAGCAGTGAAACTAGCGGAGGCCTCTCCTACGAGCAGTACTTC
J gene: TRBJ2-1; D gene: TRBD1; V gene: TRBV28; clone size: -; CDR3 protein: CASSLGTGDYNEQFF; CDR3 DNA: TGTGCCAGCAGTTTAGGGACAGGGGACTACAATGAGCAGTTCTTC
J gene: TRBJ2-3; D gene: -; V gene: TRBV27; clone size: -; CDR3 protein: CASSLRSLVLGDTQYF; CDR3 DNA: TGTGCCAGCAGTTTAAGGTCACTAGTTCTTGGAGATACGCAGTATTTT
J gene: TRBJ2-5; D gene: TRBD2; V gene: TRBV28; clone size: -; CDR3 protein: CASSPANTPGLAGGEGETQYF; CDR3 DNA: TGTGCCAGCAGCCCAGCCAATACCCCGGGACTAGCGGGAGGGGAAGGGGAGACCCAGTACTTC
J gene: TRBJ1-2; D gene: TRBD1; V gene: TRBV5-6; clone size: -; CDR3 protein: CASSFKGQDYGYTF; CDR3 DNA: TGTGCCAGCAGCTTTAAGGGACAGGACTATGGCTACACCTTC
J gene: TRBJ2-3; D gene: -; V gene: TRBV7-2; clone size: -; CDR3 protein: CASSLARDTQYF; CDR3 DNA: TGTGCCAGCAGCTTAGCTAGAGATACGCAGTATTTT
J gene: TRBJ1-2; D gene: TRBD1; V gene: TRBV11-3; clone size: -; CDR3 protein: CASSPRDRGFGYTF; CDR3 DNA: TGTGCCAGCAGCCCCCGGGACAGGGGTTTCGGCTACACCTTC
J gene: TRBJ1-4; D gene: -; V gene: TRBV15; clone size: -; CDR3 protein: CATSRTQGPNEKLFF; CDR3 DNA: TGTGCCACCAGCAGAACCCAGGGGCCGAATGAAAAACTGTTTTTT
J gene: TRBJ1-5; D gene: -; V gene: TRBV7-2; clone size: -; CDR3 protein: CASSLAGGVRNQPQHF; CDR3 DNA: TGTGCCAGCAGCTTAGCGGGGGGGGTTCGCAATCAGCCCCAGCATTTT
J gene: TRBJ2-1; D gene: -; V gene: TRBV21-1; clone size: -; CDR3 protein: CASNGGRTGNEQFF; CDR3 DNA: TGTGCCAGCAATGGCGGGCGGACTGGGAATGAGCAGTTCTTC
J gene: TRBJ1-4; D gene: TRBD1; V gene: TRBV11-3; clone size: -; CDR3 protein: CASSLDGDRGEKLFF; CDR3 DNA: TGTGCCAGCAGCTTAGATGGGGACAGGGGCGAAAAACTGTTTTTT
J gene: TRBJ2-7; D gene: -; V gene: TRBV4-1; clone size: -; CDR3 protein: CASSQERTPTYEQYF; CDR3 DNA: TGCGCCAGCAGCCAAGAGAGGACTCCCACCTACGAGCAGTACTTC